This T cell receptor (beta chain) came from a study of T-cell memory formation after mild COVID-19. TCR alpha and TCR beta cDNA libraries carrying sample barcodes and UMIs were produced by 5'RACE using constant-segment primers. TCRdb ran MiXCR on the 5' RACE reads and lists one entry per CDR3 protein. The data contain around 300,000 distinct CDR3 sequences, over 11% of them singletons. Germline V gene sequence: CDR1 SGHTA, CDR2 FQGNSA. The CDR3 has 15 amino acids. V was shortened by 5 bases and J by 8 bases, with 19 bases between the two germline ends. Many counts were recorded for this clonotype. This sequence was found in a man younger than 30 who had mild COVID-19 (a few samples of this study predate the infection). Cell type and time point are not known. The chain joins TRBV7-2 to TRBJ2-1; D call uncertain. Sequencing was carried out using PBMCs or a T cell subset sorted from them (not recorded which). In DNA form, the CDR3 reads TGTGCCAGCAGCACCGACCGGGTCCCAGGCCATGAGCAGTTCTTC. It specifies CASSTDRVPGHEQFF.